The 9 T cell receptor beta chains below come from one sample, sequenced in a study of T cell changes during pregnancy in multiple sclerosis. Only in-frame clones appear in the TCRdb table, and some are missing; sequencing was by immunoSEQ multiplex PCR. The sample shows over 75,000 clones, over 80% of them seen only once. The material was peripheral blood, obtained in the first trimester of pregnancy. The receptors come from a female donor with multiple sclerosis, enrolled in a pregnancy study.

The V call is TRBV11-2, the J call TRBJ2-3; 7 nucleotides match TRBD2. V lost 4 bases and J lost 1; bases outside the gene matches: 5. The germline CDR1 and CDR2 sequences are SGHAT and FQNNGV. The CDR3 loop spans 15 amino acids. The CDR3 protein is CASSYEAGGTDTQYF. CDR3 DNA: TGTGCCAGCAGCTATGAGGCGGGGGGCACAGATACGCAGTATTTT.

The CDR3 loop reads CATQGAGGYTF. The DNA of the CDR3 is TGTGCCACCCAGGGGGCAGGAGGCTACACCTTC. The rearrangement links TRBV15 to TRBJ1-2, with 8 positions matching TRBD1. The CDR3 length is 11 residues. In germline, CDR1 is LNHNV, CDR2 YYDKDF (reference sequence). J gave up 8 bases and V 8 bases, and 4 bases lay outside the gene matches.

This rearrangement joins TRBV15 to TRBJ2-7, with 8 bases identical to TRBD2. This CDR3 spans 13 amino acids. Germline CDR1 is LNHNV and CDR2 is YYDKDF (reference sequence). V dropped 5 bases and J dropped 2; count of bases not matched to a gene: 2. The CDR3 here is CATSDGGAYEQYF. As DNA, the CDR3 is TGTGCCACCAGCGACGGGGGGGCCTACGAGCAGTACTTC.

J is TRBJ2-7 and V is TRBV4-1, with 10 bases aligning to TRBD1. The CDR3 runs to 16 residues. V shed 1 base, J shed 3 bases, and the junction held 6 bases outside the gene matches. Per germline, CDR1 MGHRA and CDR2 YSYEKL. CDR3 nucleotide sequence: TGCGCCAGCAGCCAAGTGTGGGGACAGGGGTACTACGAGCAGTACTTC. Its translation is CASSQVWGQGYYEQYF.

The genes are TRBV9 and TRBJ2-7, with 13 bases identical to TRBD2. CDR1 and CDR2 (germline): SGDLS, YYNGEE. The trim removed 4 bases at V and 7 bases at J, leaving 5 bases unmatched. The CDR3 has 14 residues. CDR3 in DNA: TGTGCCAGCAGCCCACTAGCGGGAGGGGGTGAGCAGTACTTC. Amino acids: CASSPLAGGGEQYF. Based on the CDR3 plus reference TRBV9 and TRBJ2-7, the full variable domain is DSGVTQTPKHLITATGQRVTLRCSPRSGDLSVYWYQQSLDQGLQFLIQYYNGEERAKGNILERFSAQQFPDLHSELNLSSLELGDSALYFCASSPLAGGGEQYFGPGTRLTVT.

V and J are TRBV21-1 and TRBJ2-7; the D segment call TRBD1 is taken from the table without a DNA check. TRBV21-1 is described as a pseudogene. The CDR3 covers 17 residues. For the CDR3, the DNA is TGTGCCAGCAGCAAATCCCCCCGGGACAGGGTAACGTACGAGCAGTACTTC. Protein: CASSKSPRDRVTYEQYF.

This clone has a single count. CDR3 nucleotide sequence: TGCGCCAGCAGCTGGGGACTAGCGGGAGTCTCCGAGCAGTACTTC. Translated: CASSWGLAGVSEQYF. The rearrangement uses TRBV5-1 and TRBJ2-7, with 14 bases aligning to TRBD2. There are 15 residues in the CDR3. J gave up 6 bases and V 3 bases, and 5 bases lay outside the gene matches. The germline V gene has CDR1 SGHRS and CDR2 YFSETQ.

V and J are TRBV2 and TRBJ2-7; 16 bases fit TRBD2. V shed 10 bases, J shed 3 bases, and the junction held 9 bases outside the gene matches. The V gene's germline CDR1 is SNHLY and CDR2 FYNNEI. There are 16 residues in the CDR3. The CDR3 DNA reads as TGTGCCACAGGGACTAGCGGGAGGGCCGGTATCTACGAGCAGTACTTC. Its protein is CATGTSGRAGIYEQYF.

The chain couples TRBV27 to TRBJ2-1, with unresolved D. Germline loops: CDR1 MNHEY, CDR2 SMNVEV (reference sequence). The CDR3 length is 15 residues. With 3 bases removed from V and 0 bases from J, the gap between germline ends came to 9 bases. This chain's CDR3 is CASSFPGRSYNEQFF. DNA of the CDR3: TGTGCCAGCAGTTTCCCGGGTCGCTCCTACAATGAGCAGTTCTTC.